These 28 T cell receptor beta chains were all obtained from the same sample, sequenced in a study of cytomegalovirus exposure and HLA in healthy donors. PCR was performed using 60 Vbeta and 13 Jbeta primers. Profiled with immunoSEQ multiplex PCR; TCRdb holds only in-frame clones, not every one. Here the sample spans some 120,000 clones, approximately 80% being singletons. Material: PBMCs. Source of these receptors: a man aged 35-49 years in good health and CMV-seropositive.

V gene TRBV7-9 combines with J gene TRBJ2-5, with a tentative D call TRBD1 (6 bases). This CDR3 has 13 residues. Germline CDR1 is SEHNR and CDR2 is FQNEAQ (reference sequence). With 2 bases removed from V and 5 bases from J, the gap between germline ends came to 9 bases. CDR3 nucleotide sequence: TGTGCCAGCAGCTTACAGGGGACGGAGACCCAGTACTTC. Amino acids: CASSLQGTETQYF.

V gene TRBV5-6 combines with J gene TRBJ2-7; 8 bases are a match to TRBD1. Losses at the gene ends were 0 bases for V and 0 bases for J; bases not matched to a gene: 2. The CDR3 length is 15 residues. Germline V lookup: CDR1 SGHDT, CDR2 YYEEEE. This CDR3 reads CASSLGRGPSYEQYF. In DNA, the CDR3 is TGTGCCAGCAGCTTGGGCAGGGGGCCCTCCTACGAGCAGTACTTC.

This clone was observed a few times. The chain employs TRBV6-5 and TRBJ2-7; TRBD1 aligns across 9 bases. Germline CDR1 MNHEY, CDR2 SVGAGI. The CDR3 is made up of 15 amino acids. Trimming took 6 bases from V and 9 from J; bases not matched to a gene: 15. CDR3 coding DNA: TGTGCCAGCAGCTACGCCGGGACAGGGATAGGTAGGCAGTACTTC. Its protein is CASSYAGTGIGRQYF.

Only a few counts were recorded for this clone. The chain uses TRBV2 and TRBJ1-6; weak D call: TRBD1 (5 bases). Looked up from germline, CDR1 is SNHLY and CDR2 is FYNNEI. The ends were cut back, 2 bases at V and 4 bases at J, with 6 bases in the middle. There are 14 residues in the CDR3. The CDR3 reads CASSEQGYNSPLHF. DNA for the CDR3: TGTGCCAGCAGTGAACAGGGATATAATTCACCCCTCCACTTT.

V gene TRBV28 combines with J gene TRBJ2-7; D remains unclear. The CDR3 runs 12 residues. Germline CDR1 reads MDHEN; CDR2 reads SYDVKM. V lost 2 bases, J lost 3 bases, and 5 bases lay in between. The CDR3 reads CASSLDSYEQYF. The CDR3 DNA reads TGTGCCAGCAGTTTAGATAGCTACGAGCAGTACTTC.

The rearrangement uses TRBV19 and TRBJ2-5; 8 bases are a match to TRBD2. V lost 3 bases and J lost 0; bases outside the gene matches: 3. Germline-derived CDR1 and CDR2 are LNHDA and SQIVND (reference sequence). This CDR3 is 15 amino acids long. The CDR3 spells CASSIRAGDQETQYF. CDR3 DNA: TGTGCCAGTAGTATTCGAGCGGGGGACCAAGAGACCCAGTACTTC.

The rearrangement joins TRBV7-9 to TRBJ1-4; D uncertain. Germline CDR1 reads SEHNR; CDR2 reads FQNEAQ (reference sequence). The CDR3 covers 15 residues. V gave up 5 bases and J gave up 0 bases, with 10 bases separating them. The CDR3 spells CASSLGITTNEKLFF. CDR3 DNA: TGTGCCAGCAGCCTCGGGATTACAACTAATGAAAAACTGTTTTTT.

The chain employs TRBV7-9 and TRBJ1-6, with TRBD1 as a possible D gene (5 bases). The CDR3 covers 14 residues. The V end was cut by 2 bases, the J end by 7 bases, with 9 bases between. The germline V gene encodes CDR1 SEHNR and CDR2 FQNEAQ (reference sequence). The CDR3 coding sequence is TGTGCCAGCAGCTTACTAGGGGCCAATTCACCCCTCCACTTT. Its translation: CASSLLGANSPLHF. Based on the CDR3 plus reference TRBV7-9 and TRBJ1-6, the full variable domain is DTGVSQNPRHKITKRGQNVTFRCDPISEHNRLYWYRQTLGQGPEFLTYFQNEAQLEKSRLLSDRFSAERPKGSFSTLEIQRTEQGDSAMYLCASSLLGANSPLHFGNGTRLTVT.

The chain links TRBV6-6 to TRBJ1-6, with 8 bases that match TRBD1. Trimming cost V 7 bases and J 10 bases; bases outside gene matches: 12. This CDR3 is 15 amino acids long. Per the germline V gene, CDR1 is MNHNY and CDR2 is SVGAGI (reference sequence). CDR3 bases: TGTGCCAGCACTCTAGGGCAGGGGGCCAAGTCACCCCTCCACTTT. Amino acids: CASTLGQGAKSPLHF.

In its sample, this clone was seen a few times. This chain's CDR3 is CASRGGGASDTQYF. The CDR3 bases are TGCGCCAGCAGGGGCGGGGGGGCTTCAGATACGCAGTATTTT. J is TRBJ2-3 and V is TRBV4-1, with TRBD2 matching over 9 bases. The CDR3 is made up of 14 amino acids. J lost 4 bases, V lost 6 bases, and 5 bases had no gene match. Germline CDR1 reads MGHRA; CDR2 reads YSYEKL.

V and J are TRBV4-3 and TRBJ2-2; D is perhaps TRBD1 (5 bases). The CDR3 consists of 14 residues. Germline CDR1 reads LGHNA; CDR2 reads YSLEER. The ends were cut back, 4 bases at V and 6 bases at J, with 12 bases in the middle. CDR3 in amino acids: CASSRAGQPGELFF. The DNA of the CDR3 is TGCGCCAGCAGCCGGGCAGGGCAGCCCGGGGAGCTGTTTTTT.

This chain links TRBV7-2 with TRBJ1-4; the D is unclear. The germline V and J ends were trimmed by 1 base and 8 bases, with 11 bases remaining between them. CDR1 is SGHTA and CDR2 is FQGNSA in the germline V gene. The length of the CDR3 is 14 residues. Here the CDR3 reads CASSLEPRGEKLFF. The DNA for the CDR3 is TGTGCCAGCAGCTTAGAACCGAGAGGGGAAAAACTGTTTTTT.

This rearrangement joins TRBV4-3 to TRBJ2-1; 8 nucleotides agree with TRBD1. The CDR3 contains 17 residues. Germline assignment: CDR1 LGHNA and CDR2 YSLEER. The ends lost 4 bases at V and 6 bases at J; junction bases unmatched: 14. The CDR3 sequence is CASSPKIGQGAGNEQFF. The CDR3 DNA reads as TGCGCCAGCAGCCCGAAAATTGGGCAGGGGGCGGGCAATGAGCAGTTCTTC.

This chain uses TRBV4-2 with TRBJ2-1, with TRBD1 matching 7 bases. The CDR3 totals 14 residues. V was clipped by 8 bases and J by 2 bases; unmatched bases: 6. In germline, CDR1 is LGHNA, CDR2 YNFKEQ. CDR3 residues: CASSEGGPYNEQFF. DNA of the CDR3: TGTGCCAGCTCCGAAGGGGGCCCCTACAATGAGCAGTTCTTC.

This chain's CDR3 is CASSELGGGRSGRDEQFF. For the CDR3, the DNA is TGTGCCAGCAGTGAGCTGGGCGGGGGCCGGAGCGGGAGAGATGAGCAGTTCTTC. The rearrangement uses TRBV6-4 and TRBJ2-1; 8 nucleotides line up with TRBD2. The J segment lost 8 bases and the V segment lost 3 bases, leaving 18 bases of the junction unmatched. The CDR3 is 18 amino acids. Per the germline V gene, CDR1 is MRHNA and CDR2 is SNTAGT.

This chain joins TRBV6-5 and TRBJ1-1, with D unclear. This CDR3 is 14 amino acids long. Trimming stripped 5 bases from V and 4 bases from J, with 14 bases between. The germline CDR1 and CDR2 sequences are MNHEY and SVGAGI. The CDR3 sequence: CASSVRIPFTEAFF. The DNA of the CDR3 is TGTGCCAGCAGTGTCAGAATACCGTTCACTGAAGCTTTCTTT.

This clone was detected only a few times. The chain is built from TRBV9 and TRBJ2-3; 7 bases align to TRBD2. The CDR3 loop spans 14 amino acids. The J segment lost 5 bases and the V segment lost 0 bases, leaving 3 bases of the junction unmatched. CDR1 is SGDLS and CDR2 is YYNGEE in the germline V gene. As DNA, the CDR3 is TGTGCCAGCAGCGTAGTGCCGGGAGGAGATACGCAGTATTTT. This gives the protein CASSVVPGGDTQYF.

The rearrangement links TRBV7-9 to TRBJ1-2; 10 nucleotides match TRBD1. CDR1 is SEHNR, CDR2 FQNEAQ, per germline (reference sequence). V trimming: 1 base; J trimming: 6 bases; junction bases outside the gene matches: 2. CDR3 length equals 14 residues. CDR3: CASSLGDRGNGYTF. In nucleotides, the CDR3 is TGTGCCAGCAGCTTAGGGGACAGGGGTAATGGCTACACCTTC. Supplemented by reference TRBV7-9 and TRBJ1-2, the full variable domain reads DTGVSQNPRHKITKRGQNVTFRCDPISEHNRLYWYRQTLGQGPEFLTYFQNEAQLEKSRLLSDRFSAERPKGSFSTLEIQRTEQGDSAMYLCASSLGDRGNGYTFGSGTRLTVV.

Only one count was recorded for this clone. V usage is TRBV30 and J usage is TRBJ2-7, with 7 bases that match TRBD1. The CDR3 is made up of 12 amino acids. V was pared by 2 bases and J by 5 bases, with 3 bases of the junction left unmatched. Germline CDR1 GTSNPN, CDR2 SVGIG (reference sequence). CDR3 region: CAWSRQGHEQYF. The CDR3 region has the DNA TGTGCCTGGAGTAGACAGGGACACGAGCAGTACTTC.

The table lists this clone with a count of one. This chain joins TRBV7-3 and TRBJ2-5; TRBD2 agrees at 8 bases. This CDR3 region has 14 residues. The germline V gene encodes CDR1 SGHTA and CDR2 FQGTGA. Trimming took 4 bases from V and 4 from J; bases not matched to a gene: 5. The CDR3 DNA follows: TGTGCCAGCAGCTCTAGCGGGCCGGGAGAGACCCAGTACTTC. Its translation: CASSSSGPGETQYF.

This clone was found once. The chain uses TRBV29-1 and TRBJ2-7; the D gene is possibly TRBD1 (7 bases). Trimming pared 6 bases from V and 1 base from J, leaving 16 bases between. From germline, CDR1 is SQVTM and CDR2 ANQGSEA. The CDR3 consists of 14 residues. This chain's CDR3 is CSVERPGGSYEQYF. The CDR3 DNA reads TGCAGCGTCGAGCGCCCAGGGGGGTCCTACGAGCAGTACTTC.

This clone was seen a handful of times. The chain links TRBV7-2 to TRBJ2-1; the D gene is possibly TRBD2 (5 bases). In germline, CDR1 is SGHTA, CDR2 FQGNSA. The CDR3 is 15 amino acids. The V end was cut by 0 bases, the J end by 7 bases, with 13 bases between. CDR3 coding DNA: TGTGCCAGCAGCTTAGCCTTTTTTCGGGGTAATGAGCAGTTCTTC. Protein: CASSLAFFRGNEQFF.

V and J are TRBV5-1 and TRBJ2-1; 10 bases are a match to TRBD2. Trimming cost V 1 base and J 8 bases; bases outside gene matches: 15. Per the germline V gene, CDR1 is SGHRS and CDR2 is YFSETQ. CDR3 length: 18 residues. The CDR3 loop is CASSLSAGLAETPDEQFF. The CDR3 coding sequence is TGCGCCAGCAGCTTGAGCGCTGGACTAGCGGAAACCCCCGATGAGCAGTTCTTC.

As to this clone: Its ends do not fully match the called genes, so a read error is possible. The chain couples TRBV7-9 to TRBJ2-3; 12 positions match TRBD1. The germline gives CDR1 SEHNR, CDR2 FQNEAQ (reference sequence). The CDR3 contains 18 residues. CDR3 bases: TGTTCCAGCAGCTTACCCCCCACGGGACAGGGGGCACAAGATACGCAGTATTTT. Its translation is CSSSLPPTGQGAQDTQYF.

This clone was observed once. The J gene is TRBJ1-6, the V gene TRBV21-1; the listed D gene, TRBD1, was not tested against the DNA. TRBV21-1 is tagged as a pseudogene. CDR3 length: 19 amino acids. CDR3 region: CASSKKELARDRDNSPLHF. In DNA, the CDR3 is TGTGCCAGCAGCAAAAAGGAATTAGCTCGGGACAGAGATAATTCACCCCTCCACTTT.

In nucleotides, the CDR3 is TGTGCCAGCAGCTTGTCCGGGAGAAAGGGGACCCAGTACTTC. Its translation is CASSLSGRKGTQYF. This chain uses TRBV5-6 with TRBJ2-5, with a weak D call TRBD2 (6 bases). CDR1 is SGHDT, CDR2 YYEEEE, per germline. CDR3 length equals 14 residues. Between the trimmed V and J ends, which lost 1 base and 7 bases, there was a span of 14 bases.

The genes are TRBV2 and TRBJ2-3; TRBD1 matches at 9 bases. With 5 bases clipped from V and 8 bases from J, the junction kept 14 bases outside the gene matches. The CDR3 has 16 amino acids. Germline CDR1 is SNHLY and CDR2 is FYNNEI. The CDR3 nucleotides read TGTGCCAGCAGTCCGACAGGGGGACCAGTTATCGGTACGCAGTATTTT. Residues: CASSPTGGPVIGTQYF. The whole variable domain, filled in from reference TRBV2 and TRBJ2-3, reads EPEVTQTPSHQVTQMGQEVILRCVPISNHLYFYWYRQILGQKVEFLVSFYNNEISEKSEIFDDQFSVERPDGSNFTLKIRSTKLEDSAMYFCASSPTGGPVIGTQYFGPGTRLTVL.

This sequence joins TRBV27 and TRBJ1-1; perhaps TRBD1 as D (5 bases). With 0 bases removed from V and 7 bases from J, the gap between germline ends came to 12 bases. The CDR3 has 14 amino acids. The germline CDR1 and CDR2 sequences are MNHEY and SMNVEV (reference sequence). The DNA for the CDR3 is TGTGCCAGCAGTTTATCATGGAGACAGAATGAAGCTTTCTTT. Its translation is CASSLSWRQNEAFF.